Included here is one TCR beta chain sequence, with context. Its antigen is not identified. The entry originates in a study of shared clonotypes between healthy human individuals. Study results and caveats: Sampling covered blood only; tissue repertoires likely differ.

Only CD45RO-negative cells positively selected for CCR7 counted as naive CD8 cells, so terminally differentiated effector memory CD45RA+ cells were excluded. In germline, CDR1 is MNHEY, CDR2 SMNVEV (reference sequence). V was cut by 3 bases and J by 1 base, with 9 bases left in between. CDR3 length equals 14 residues. Clones were read by immunoSEQ multiplex PCR, and TCRdb kept only the in-frame ones, dropping some. The sample yields around 2.1 million clones, about 92% seen once. Sequences were obtained from naive CD8+ T cells from PBMCs. This clonotype originated in a man aged 18 to 29 in good health. Some clones in this sample may be carry-over from other donors' samples. The chain recombines TRBV27 with TRBJ1-1, with D perhaps matching TRBD1 (6 bases). Here the CDR3 DNA reads TGTGCCAGCAGTTTTACAGGGAGGAACACTGAAGCTTTCTTT. As protein: CASSFTGRNTEAFF.